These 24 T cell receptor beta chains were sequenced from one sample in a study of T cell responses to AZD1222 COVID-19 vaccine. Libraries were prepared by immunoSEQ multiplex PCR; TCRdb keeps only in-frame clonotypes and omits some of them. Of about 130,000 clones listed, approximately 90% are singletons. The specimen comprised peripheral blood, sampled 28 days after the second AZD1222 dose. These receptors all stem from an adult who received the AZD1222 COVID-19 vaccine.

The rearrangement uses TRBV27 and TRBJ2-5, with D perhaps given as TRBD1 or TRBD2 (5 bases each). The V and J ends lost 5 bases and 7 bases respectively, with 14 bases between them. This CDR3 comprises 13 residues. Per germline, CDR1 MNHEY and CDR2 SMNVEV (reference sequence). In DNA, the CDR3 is TGTGCCAGCAGTGGGACCGCGCGCGGGACCCAGTACTTC. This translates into CASSGTARGTQYF.

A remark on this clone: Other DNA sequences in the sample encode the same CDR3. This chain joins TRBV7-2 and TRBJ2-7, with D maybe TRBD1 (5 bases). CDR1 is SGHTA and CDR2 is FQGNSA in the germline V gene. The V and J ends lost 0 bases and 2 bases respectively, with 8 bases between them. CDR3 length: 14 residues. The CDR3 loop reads CASSLAGPPYEQYF. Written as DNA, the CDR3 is TGTGCCAGCAGCTTAGCGGGGCCCCCCTACGAGCAGTACTTC.

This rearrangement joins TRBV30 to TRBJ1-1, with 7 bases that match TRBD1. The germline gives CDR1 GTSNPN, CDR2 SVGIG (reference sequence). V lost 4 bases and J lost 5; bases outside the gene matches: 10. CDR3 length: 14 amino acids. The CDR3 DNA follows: TGTGCCTGGACGAGGAGACAGGGCGGGACTGAAGCTTTCTTT. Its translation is CAWTRRQGGTEAFF.

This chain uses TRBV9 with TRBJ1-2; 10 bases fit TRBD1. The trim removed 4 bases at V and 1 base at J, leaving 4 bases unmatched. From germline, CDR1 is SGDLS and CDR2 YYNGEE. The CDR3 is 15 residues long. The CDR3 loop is CASSPRTGGNYGYTF. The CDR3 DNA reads TGTGCCAGCAGCCCCCGGACAGGGGGTAACTATGGCTACACCTTC.

This chain's CDR3 is CASSIEQGLETQYF. CDR3 nucleotides: TGTGCCAGTAGTATAGAACAGGGGTTGGAGACCCAGTACTTC. The chain links TRBV19 to TRBJ2-5, with 7 bases lining up with TRBD1. V shed 0 bases, J shed 5 bases, and the junction held 3 bases outside the gene matches. The length of the CDR3 is 14 residues. Germline CDR1 reads LNHDA; CDR2 reads SQIVND (reference sequence).

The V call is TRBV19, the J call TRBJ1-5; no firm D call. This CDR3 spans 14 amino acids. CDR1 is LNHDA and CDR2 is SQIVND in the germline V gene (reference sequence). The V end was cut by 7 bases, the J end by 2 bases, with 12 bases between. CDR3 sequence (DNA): TGTGCCAGTAACTTAGGGAGTGGCAATCAGCCCCAGCATTTT. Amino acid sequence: CASNLGSGNQPQHF.

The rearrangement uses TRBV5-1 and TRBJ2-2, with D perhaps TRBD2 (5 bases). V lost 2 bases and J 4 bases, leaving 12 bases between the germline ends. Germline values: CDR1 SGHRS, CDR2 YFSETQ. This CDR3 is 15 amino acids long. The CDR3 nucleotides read TGCGCCAGCAGCTTACAAGGTGGGAGCACCGGGGAGCTGTTTTTT. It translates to CASSLQGGSTGELFF. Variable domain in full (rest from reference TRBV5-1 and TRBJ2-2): KAGVTQTPRYLIKTRGQQVTLSCSPISGHRSVSWYQQTPGQGLQFLFEYFSETQRNKGNFPGRFSGRQFSNSRSEMNVSTLELGDSALYLCASSLQGGSTGELFFGEGSRLTVL.

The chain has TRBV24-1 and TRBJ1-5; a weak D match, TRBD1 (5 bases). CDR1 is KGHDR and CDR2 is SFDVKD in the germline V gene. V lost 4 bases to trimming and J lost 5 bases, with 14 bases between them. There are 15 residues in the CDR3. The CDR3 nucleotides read TGTGCCACCAGTGACGGTACAGGCGGCGATCAGCCCCAGCATTTT. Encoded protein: CATSDGTGGDQPQHF.

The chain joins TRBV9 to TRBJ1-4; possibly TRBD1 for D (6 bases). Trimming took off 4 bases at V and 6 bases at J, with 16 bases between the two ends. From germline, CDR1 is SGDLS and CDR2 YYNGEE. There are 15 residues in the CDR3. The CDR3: CASSPGAGVYEKLFF. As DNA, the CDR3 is TGTGCCAGCAGCCCTGGTGCAGGGGTGTATGAAAAACTGTTTTTT.

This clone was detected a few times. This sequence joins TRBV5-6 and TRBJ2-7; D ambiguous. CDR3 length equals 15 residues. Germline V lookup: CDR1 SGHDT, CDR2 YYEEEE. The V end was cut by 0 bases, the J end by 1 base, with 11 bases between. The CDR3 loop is CASSLAASLSYEQYF. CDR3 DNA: TGTGCCAGCAGCTTGGCTGCGTCCCTGTCCTACGAGCAGTACTTC.

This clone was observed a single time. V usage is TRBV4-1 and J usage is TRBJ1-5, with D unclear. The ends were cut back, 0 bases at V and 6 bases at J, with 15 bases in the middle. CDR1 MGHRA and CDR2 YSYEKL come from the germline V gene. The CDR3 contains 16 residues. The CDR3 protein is CASSQEGIPTSQPQHF. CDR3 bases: TGCGCCAGCAGCCAAGAAGGGATTCCAACAAGTCAGCCCCAGCATTTT.

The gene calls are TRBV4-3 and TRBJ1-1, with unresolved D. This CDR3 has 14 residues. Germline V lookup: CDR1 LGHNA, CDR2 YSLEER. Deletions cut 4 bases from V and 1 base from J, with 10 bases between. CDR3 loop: CASSLGQRNTEAFF. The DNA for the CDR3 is TGCGCCAGCAGCCTGGGCCAACGGAACACTGAAGCTTTCTTT.

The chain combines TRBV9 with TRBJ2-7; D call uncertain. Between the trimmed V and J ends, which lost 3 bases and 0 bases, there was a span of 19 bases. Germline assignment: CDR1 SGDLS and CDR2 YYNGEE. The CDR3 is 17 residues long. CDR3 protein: CASSDVPTNPSSYEQYF. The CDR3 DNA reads TGTGCCAGCAGCGACGTCCCCACTAATCCAAGCTCCTACGAGCAGTACTTC. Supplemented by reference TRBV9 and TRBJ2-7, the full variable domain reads DSGVTQTPKHLITATGQRVTLRCSPRSGDLSVYWYQQSLDQGLQFLIQYYNGEERAKGNILERFSAQQFPDLHSELNLSSLELGDSALYFCASSDVPTNPSSYEQYFGPGTRLTVT.

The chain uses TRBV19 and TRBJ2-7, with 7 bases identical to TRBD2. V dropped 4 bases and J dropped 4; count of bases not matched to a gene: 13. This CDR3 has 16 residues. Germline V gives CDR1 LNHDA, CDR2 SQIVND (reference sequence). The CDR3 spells CASSTITTGGLYEQYF. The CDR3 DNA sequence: TGTGCCAGTAGTACCATTACTACGGGAGGTCTGTACGAGCAGTACTTC.

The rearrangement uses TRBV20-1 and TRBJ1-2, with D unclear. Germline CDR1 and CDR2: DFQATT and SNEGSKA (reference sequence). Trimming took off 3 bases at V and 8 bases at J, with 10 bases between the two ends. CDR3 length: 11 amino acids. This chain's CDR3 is CSASTTGGYTF. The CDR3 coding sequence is TGCAGTGCTAGTACGACGGGGGGCTACACCTTC.

The CDR3 loop is CASRRAGRSYEQYF. CDR3 bases: TGTGCCAGCAGACGAGCGGGACGGTCCTACGAGCAGTACTTC. The rearrangement uses TRBV13 and TRBJ2-7, with TRBD2 matching 7 bases. Germline V CDR1 and CDR2: PRHDT, FYEKMQ (reference sequence). V lost 6 bases to trimming and J lost 1 base; unmatched junction nucleotides: 6. This CDR3 contains 14 residues. The variable domain in full, with the rest retrieved from reference TRBV13 and TRBJ2-7, is AAGVIQSPRHLIKEKRETATLKCYPIPRHDTVYWYQQGPGQDPQFLISFYEKMQSDKGSIPDRFSAQQFSDYHSELNMSSLELGDSALYFCASRRAGRSYEQYFGPGTRLTVT.

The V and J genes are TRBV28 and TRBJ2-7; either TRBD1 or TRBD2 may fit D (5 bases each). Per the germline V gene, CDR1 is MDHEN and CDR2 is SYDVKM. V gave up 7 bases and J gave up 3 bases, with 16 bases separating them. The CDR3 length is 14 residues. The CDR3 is CASIGAGVFYEQYF. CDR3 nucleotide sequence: TGTGCCAGCATCGGGGCAGGTGTTTTCTACGAGCAGTACTTC.

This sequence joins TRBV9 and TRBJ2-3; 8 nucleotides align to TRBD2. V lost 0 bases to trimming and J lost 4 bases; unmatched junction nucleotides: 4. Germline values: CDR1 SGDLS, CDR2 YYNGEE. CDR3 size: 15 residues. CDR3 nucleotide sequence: TGTGCCAGCAGCGTAGCTCGGGGGGGAGCAGATACGCAGTATTTT. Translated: CASSVARGGADTQYF.

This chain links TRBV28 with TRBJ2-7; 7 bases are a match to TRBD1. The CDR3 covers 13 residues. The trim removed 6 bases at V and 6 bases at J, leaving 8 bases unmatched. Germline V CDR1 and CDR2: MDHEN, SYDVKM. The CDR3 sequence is CASRTTGEGEQYF. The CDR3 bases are TGTGCCAGCAGGACCACAGGGGAAGGCGAGCAGTACTTC.

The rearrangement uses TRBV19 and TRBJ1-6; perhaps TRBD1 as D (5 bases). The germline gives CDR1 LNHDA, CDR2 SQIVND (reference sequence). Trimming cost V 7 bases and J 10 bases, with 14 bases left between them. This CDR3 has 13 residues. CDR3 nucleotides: TGTGCCAGTACCCCCGGCGGGACCTCACCCCTCCACTTT. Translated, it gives CASTPGGTSPLHF. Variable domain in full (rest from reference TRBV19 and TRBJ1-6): DGGITQSPKYLFRKEGQNVTLSCEQNLNHDAMYWYRQDPGQGLRLIYYSQIVNDFQKGDIAEGYSVSREKKESFPLTVTSAQKNPTAFYLCASTPGGTSPLHFGNGTRLTVT.

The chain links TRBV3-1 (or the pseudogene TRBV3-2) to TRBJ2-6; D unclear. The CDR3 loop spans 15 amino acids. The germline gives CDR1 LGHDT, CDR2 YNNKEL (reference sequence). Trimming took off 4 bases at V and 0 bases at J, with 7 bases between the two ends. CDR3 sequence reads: CASSRGDSGANVLTF. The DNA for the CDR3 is TGTGCCAGCAGCCGAGGAGACTCTGGGGCCAACGTCCTGACTTTC.

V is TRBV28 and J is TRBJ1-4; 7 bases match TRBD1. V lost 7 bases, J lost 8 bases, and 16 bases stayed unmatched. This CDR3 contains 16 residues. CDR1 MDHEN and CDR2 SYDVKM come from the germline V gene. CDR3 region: CASTPHLRDSAEKLFF. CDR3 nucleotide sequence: TGTGCCAGCACCCCTCACCTCCGGGACAGTGCCGAAAAACTGTTTTTT.

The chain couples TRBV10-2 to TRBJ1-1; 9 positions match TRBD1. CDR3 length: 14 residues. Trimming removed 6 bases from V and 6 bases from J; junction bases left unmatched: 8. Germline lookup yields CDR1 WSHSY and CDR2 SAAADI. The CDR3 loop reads CASRQDRGLAEAFF. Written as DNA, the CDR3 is TGCGCCAGCAGACAGGACAGGGGTTTGGCTGAAGCTTTCTTT.

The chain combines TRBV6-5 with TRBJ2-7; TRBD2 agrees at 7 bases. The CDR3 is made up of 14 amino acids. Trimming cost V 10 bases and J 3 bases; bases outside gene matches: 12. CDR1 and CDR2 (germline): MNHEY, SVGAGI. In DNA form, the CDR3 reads TGTGCCACCGCGTGGGGGGGAGGGTTCTACGAGCAGTACTTC. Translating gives CATAWGGGFYEQYF.